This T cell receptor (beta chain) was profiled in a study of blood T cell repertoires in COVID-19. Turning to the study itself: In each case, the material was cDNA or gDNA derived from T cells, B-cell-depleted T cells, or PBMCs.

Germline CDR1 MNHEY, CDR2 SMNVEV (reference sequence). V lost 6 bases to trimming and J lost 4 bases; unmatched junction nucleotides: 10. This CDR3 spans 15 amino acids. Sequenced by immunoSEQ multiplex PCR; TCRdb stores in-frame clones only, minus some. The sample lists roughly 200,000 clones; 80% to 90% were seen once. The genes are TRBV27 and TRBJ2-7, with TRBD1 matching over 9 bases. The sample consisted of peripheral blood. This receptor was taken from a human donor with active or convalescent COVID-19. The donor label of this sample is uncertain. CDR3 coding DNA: TGTGCCAGCAGCCAAGGGTCGGGACAGGGTTACGAGCAGTACTTC. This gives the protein CASSQGSGQGYEQYF.